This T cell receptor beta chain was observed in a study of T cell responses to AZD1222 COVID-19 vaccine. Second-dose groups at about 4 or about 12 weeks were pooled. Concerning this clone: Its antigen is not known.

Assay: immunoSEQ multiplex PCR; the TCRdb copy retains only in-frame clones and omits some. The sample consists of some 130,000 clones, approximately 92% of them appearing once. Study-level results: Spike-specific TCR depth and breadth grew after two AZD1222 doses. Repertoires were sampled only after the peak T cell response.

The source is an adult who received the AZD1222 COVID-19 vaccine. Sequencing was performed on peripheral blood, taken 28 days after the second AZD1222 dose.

The CDR3 loop reads CASSFNEMNEQYF. The DNA of the CDR3 is TGTGCCAGCAGTTTTAACGAGATGAACGAGCAGTACTTC. This chain joins TRBV28 and TRBJ2-7, with D unclear. This CDR3 is built from 13 residues. The germline V and J ends were trimmed by 3 bases and 5 bases, with 11 bases remaining between them. Germline CDR1 reads MDHEN; CDR2 reads SYDVKM.